The rows below give T cell receptor beta chains drawn from one sample of a study of breast tumors, draining lymph nodes, adjacent tissues. TCRdb re-analysed the multiplex PCR reads in MiXCR, keeping a single row per CDR3 protein. Of around 130,000 distinct CDR3 sequences in the sample, nearly 20% were seen once. The source material was axillary lymph node tissue. All receptors derive from a female donor with breast cancer. Some clones in this sample may be carry-over from other donors' samples. The CDR3 runs from the conserved cysteine through the conserved F or W. The D gene is left open where the match is weak. Rows may omit the clone size; those that give it use once, few, many or a size class.

clone size: many
V gene: TRBV5-6
J gene: TRBJ1-5
D gene: TRBD1
CDR3 protein: CASSSGQASSQPQHF
CDR3 DNA: TGTGCCAGCAGCTCTGGACAGGCTTCTAGTCAGCCCCAGCATTTT

clone size: many
V gene: TRBV20-1
J gene: TRBJ2-6
D gene: -
CDR3 protein: CSANYRANVLTF
CDR3 DNA: TGCAGTGCAAATTACCGGGCCAACGTCCTGACTTTC

clone size: many
V gene: TRBV18
J gene: TRBJ1-3
D gene: -
CDR3 protein: CASSPLGDTYRNTIYF
CDR3 DNA: TGTGCCAGCTCACCACTTGGGGACACCTACAGAAACACCATATATTTT

clone size: many
V gene: TRBV6-6
J gene: TRBJ2-7
D gene: -
CDR3 protein: CASSYGLSYEQYF
CDR3 DNA: TGTGCCAGCAGTTACGGCCTTTCCTACGAGCAGTACTTC

clone size: many
V gene: TRBV2
J gene: TRBJ2-5
D gene: TRBD2
CDR3 protein: CATREGLARETQYF
CDR3 DNA: TGTGCCACCCGGGAGGGACTAGCGAGGGAGACCCAGTACTTC

clone size: many
V gene: TRBV7-6
J gene: TRBJ2-7
D gene: -
CDR3 protein: CASSLQESYEQYF
CDR3 DNA: TGTGCCAGCAGCTTACAGGAATCCTACGAGCAGTACTTC

clone size: many
V gene: TRBV7-8
J gene: TRBJ1-2
D gene: -
CDR3 protein: CASSETGFYGYTF
CDR3 DNA: TGTGCCAGCAGCGAGACAGGCTTCTATGGCTACACCTTC

clone size: many
V gene: TRBV7-9
J gene: TRBJ2-5
D gene: -
CDR3 protein: CASSFGQQETQYF
CDR3 DNA: TGTGCCAGCAGCTTTGGCCAGCAAGAGACCCAGTACTTC

clone size: many
V gene: TRBV24-1
J gene: TRBJ2-3
D gene: -
CDR3 protein: CATSDADSLDTQYF
CDR3 DNA: TGTGCCACCAGTGACGCGGACTCTTTGGATACGCAGTATTTT

clone size: many
V gene: TRBV30
J gene: TRBJ2-2
D gene: -
CDR3 protein: CAWSSNTGELFF
CDR3 DNA: TGTGCCTGGAGTTCGAACACCGGGGAGCTGTTTTTT

clone size: many
V gene: TRBV5-6
J gene: TRBJ2-2
D gene: -
CDR3 protein: CASSDQRAGELFF
CDR3 DNA: TGTGCCAGCTCAGACCAGCGAGCCGGGGAGCTGTTTTTT

clone size: -
V gene: TRBV20-1
J gene: TRBJ2-7
D gene: TRBD2
CDR3 protein: CSGRTSGIVKQYF
CDR3 DNA: TGCAGTGGGAGGACTAGCGGGATTGTTAAGCAGTACTTC

clone size: many
V gene: TRBV5-6
J gene: TRBJ2-7
D gene: -
CDR3 protein: CASSQQRQSYEQYF
CDR3 DNA: TGTGCCAGCAGCCAACAACGACAGTCCTACGAGCAGTACTTC

clone size: many
V gene: TRBV19
J gene: TRBJ2-5
D gene: TRBD1
CDR3 protein: CASSRADRGRLQETQYF
CDR3 DNA: TGTGCCAGTAGTAGAGCGGACAGGGGGCGACTGCAAGAGACCCAGTACTTC

clone size: -
V gene: TRBV4-2
J gene: TRBJ2-3
D gene: -
CDR3 protein: CASSQEISGDTQYF
CDR3 DNA: TGTGCCAGCAGCCAAGAGATTTCCGGGGATACGCAGTATTTT

clone size: many
V gene: TRBV3-1
J gene: TRBJ2-5
D gene: TRBD1
CDR3 protein: CASSQDHGQGGFF
CDR3 DNA: TGTGCCAGCAGCCAAGATCACGGACAGGGTGGATTCTTC

clone size: many
V gene: TRBV20-1
J gene: TRBJ2-3
D gene: TRBD2
CDR3 protein: CSASSREVAGGSTDTQYF
CDR3 DNA: TGCAGTGCTAGTAGCCGGGAGGTAGCGGGGGGGAGCACAGATACGCAGTATTTT

clone size: many
V gene: TRBV6-1
J gene: TRBJ2-7
D gene: -
CDR3 protein: CASSATPSYEQYF
CDR3 DNA: TGTGCCAGCAGCGCGACCCCCTCCTACGAGCAGTACTTC